This T cell receptor beta chain derives from a study of Graves' ophthalmopathy and Graves' hyperthyroidism. Notes on the study in general: In blood appeared most of the expanded thyroid clonotypes whose frequency exceeded 0.001.

This clonotype was seen ten or more times. Antigen specificity is unknown. RNA transcripts were the source from which TCR beta CDR3 regions were amplified. A first-round RT-PCR used HTBI primers, followed by a second-round multiplex PCR. TCRdb called the multiplex PCR reads again in MiXCR, with one record for every CDR3 protein. Among roughly 400,000 distinct CDR3 sequences listed, about 15% were seen once. Germline assignment: CDR1 MNHEY and CDR2 SVGAGI. This CDR3 spans 15 amino acids. Trimming stripped 4 bases from V and 1 base from J, with 13 bases between. Sequenced: peripheral blood. This rearrangement joins TRBV6-5 to TRBJ1-1; no clear D. The clonotype originates from an adult woman with stable Graves' hyperthyroidism. The CDR3 bases are TGTGCCAGCAGTTCTTCAAATACACGGAACACTGAAGCTTTCTTT. As protein: CASSSSNTRNTEAFF.